This passage covers 14 T cell receptor beta chains from one sample sequenced in a study of molecular identifiers for immune sequencing clone quantification. TCRdb passed the PCR reads through MiXCR, listing each CDR3 protein once. The sample contains some 320,000 distinct CDR3 sequences, around 21% of which appear only once. The specimen sequenced was naive CD8+ T cells from blood, with Jurkat cell RNA spiked in. Subset meaning: FACS-sorted CD8+CD4-CCR7+CD45RA+ naive T cells. The receptors shown here come from a human donor in good health. Some libraries in this study had Jurkat cell RNA spiked in.

In regard to this clonotype: This may stem from a read error, because a much larger clone lies one nucleotide away. This sequence joins TRBV7-9 and TRBJ1-1; D is unclear. Germline lookup yields CDR1 SEHNR and CDR2 FQNEAQ (reference sequence). The CDR3 contains 14 residues. The CDR3 DNA reads as TGTGCCAGCAGCTTAGCGGTGGGGTGGGCTGAAGCTTCCTTT. As protein: CASSLAVGWAEASF. The full variable domain, in which reference TRBV7-9 and TRBJ1-1 provide the parts outside the CDR3, is DTGVSQNPRHKITKRGQNVTFRCDPISEHNRLYWYRQTLGQGPEFLTYFQNEAQLEKSRLLSDRFSAERPKGSFSTLEIQRTEQGDSAMYLCASSLAVGWAEASFGQGTRLTVV.

Only a few counts were recorded for this clonotype. An end of the junction does not agree with germline; a read error may underlie this. The rearrangement joins TRBV19 to TRBJ2-7; D gene unclear. Germline loops: CDR1 LNHDA, CDR2 SQIVND (reference sequence). This CDR3 has 13 amino acids. The CDR3 here is CASSTPNGYGQYF. CDR3 nucleotide sequence: TGTGCCAGTAGTACCCCGAATGGTTACGGGCAGTACTTC. The entire variable domain, with the rest obtained from reference TRBV19 and TRBJ2-7, is as follows: DGGITQSPKYLFRKEGQNVTLSCEQNLNHDAMYWYRQDPGQGLRLIYYSQIVNDFQKGDIAEGYSVSREKKESFPLTVTSAQKNPTAFYLCASSTPNGYGQYFGPGTRLTVT.

About this clonotype itself: This may arise from a read error, as a much more abundant clone is one base away. The J gene is TRBJ1-5, the V gene TRBV20-1, with a weak D call TRBD1 (5 bases). V shed 3 bases and J shed 0 bases, with 12 bases lying between them. Germline V CDR1 and CDR2: DFQATT, SNEGSKA (reference sequence). CDR3 length: 15 residues. The CDR3 here is CSASLGRDSNQPQHF. The CDR3 DNA is TGCAGTGCTAGCCTCGGCAGGGATAGCAATCAGCCCCAGCATTTT.

This clonotype came up a few times. The gene calls are TRBV12-3 or TRBV12-4 and TRBJ2-3; the D gene is possibly TRBD1 (6 bases). V lost 7 bases and J lost 3, with 17 bases in between. The CDR3 covers 15 residues. CDR3 in amino acids: CASTPRGEWTDTQYF. CDR3 nucleotide sequence: TGTGCCAGCACCCCCAGGGGTGAATGGACAGATACGCAGTATTTT.

Turning to this clonotype: A much larger clone is a single base away; this may be a read error. The CDR3 here is CASSLHGNYGNTF. For the CDR3, the DNA is TGTGCCAGCAGCTTGCACGGTAACTATGGCAACACCTTC. The J gene is TRBJ1-2, the V gene TRBV5-3; D remains ambiguous. TRBV5-3 is noted as an ORF with a role that remains uncertain. This CDR3 has 13 amino acids.

Points on this clonotype: This may be a read error, as it is one base from a much larger clone. The V call is TRBV12-3 or TRBV12-4, the J call TRBJ2-3; weak D call: TRBD1 (5 bases). CDR3 length: 13 amino acids. CDR3 DNA: TGTGTCAGCAGTTTCTTGGGGCTAGATACGCAGTATTTT. Translation: CVSSFLGLDTQYF.

A few counts support this clonotype. This sequence joins TRBV10-3 and TRBJ1-1; 8 positions match TRBD1. The J segment lost 7 bases and the V segment lost 0 bases, leaving 4 bases of the junction unmatched. The CDR3 is 14 residues long. Germline CDR1 reads ENHRY; CDR2 reads SYGVKD. The CDR3: CAISESGTGYEAFF. CDR3 nucleotide sequence: TGTGCCATCAGTGAGTCAGGGACAGGCTATGAAGCTTTCTTT.

The V gene is TRBV10-3, the J gene TRBJ1-5; D not certain. The CDR3 is made up of 13 amino acids. The germline CDR1 and CDR2 sequences are ENHRY and SYGVKD. Between the trimmed V and J ends, which lost 2 bases and 4 bases, there was a span of 6 bases. CDR3 sequence reads: CAISEVENQPQHF. In nucleotides, the CDR3 is TGTGCCATCAGTGAGGTGGAGAATCAGCCCCAGCATTTT.

As for this clonotype: This sequence may be a read error, since a much larger clone differs from it by one base. CDR3 protein: CASSQAGTGVNEQLF. Here the CDR3 DNA reads TGCGCCAGCAGCCAAGCCGGGACAGGAGTCAATGAGCAGCTCTTC. The V and J genes are TRBV4-3 and TRBJ2-1; 8 nucleotides line up with TRBD1. CDR1 and CDR2 from the germline V gene are LGHNA and YSLEER. The CDR3 length is 15 residues.

This clonotype was seen many times. CDR3 residues: CAIRKKTGNTEAFF. The DNA of the CDR3 is TGTGCCATTCGAAAAAAGACAGGGAACACTGAAGCTTTCTTT. The chain carries TRBV19 and TRBJ1-1; D might be TRBD1 (6 bases). Germline V gene sequence: CDR1 LNHDA, CDR2 SQIVND (reference sequence). This CDR3 contains 14 residues. V shed 10 bases and J shed 1 base, with 16 bases lying between them.

J is TRBJ2-7 and V is TRBV20-1, with D perhaps TRBD1 (7 bases). Germline loops: CDR1 DFQATT, CDR2 SNEGSKA (reference sequence). The CDR3 has 14 amino acids. V gave up 3 bases and J gave up 2 bases, with 14 bases separating them. The CDR3 nucleotides are TGCAGTGCTAGGACGGGGGACAGCCCCTACGAGCAGTACTTC. Its translation is CSARTGDSPYEQYF.

The rearrangement links TRBV27 to TRBJ2-3; TRBD2 matches 14 bases. Germline lookup yields CDR1 MNHEY and CDR2 SMNVEV (reference sequence). V shed 6 bases and J 4 bases; nucleotides not matched to a gene: 12. CDR3 length equals 18 residues. The DNA of the CDR3 is TGTGCCAGCAGCTCCCCGGGACTAGCGGGAGTGCGGGCAGATACGCAGTATTTT. Encoded protein: CASSSPGLAGVRADTQYF.

This clonotype was picked up a small number of times. The gene calls are TRBV19 and TRBJ2-2; possibly TRBD2 for D (6 bases). Germline CDR1 is LNHDA and CDR2 is SQIVND (reference sequence). The V gene lost 8 bases and the J gene lost 0 bases, with 13 bases spanning the gap. CDR3 length equals 15 residues. In DNA, the CDR3 is TGTGCCAGTCGGCAGGAGCGGGCGAACACCGGGGAGCTGTTTTTT. Translated: CASRQERANTGELFF. Full variable domain (outside the CDR3, taken from reference TRBV19 and TRBJ2-2): DGGITQSPKYLFRKEGQNVTLSCEQNLNHDAMYWYRQDPGQGLRLIYYSQIVNDFQKGDIAEGYSVSREKKESFPLTVTSAQKNPTAFYLCASRQERANTGELFFGEGSRLTVL.

The gene calls are TRBV12-3 or TRBV12-4 and TRBJ2-4, with a possible D match to TRBD1 (5 bases). Trimming took 3 bases from V and 6 from J, leaving 15 bases between them. The CDR3 has 15 amino acids. CDR3 sequence: CASSFDRGAGNIQYF. The CDR3 DNA is TGTGCCAGCAGTTTCGACAGAGGAGCAGGAAACATTCAGTACTTC.